This T cell receptor beta chain is from a study of Ad26.COV2.S vaccination and SARS-CoV-2 variants. Study-wide findings and caveats: Non-spike TCR breadth was similar in vaccine and placebo recipients.

Clones were read by immunoSEQ multiplex PCR, and TCRdb kept only the in-frame ones, dropping some. The sample includes 200,000 to 300,000 clones, around 89% of them seen just once. This sample's treatment: approximately 18 received Ad26.COV2.S at low or high dose, single or two shots; about 5 received placebo; per-sample allocation not given. Each sample was drawn 63 days after the first injection (of vaccine or placebo). The CDR3 spans 15 residues. The V and J ends lost 7 bases and 4 bases respectively, with 17 bases between them. Looked up from germline, CDR1 is MNHEY and CDR2 is SMNVEV (reference sequence). As to this clone: Its matching antigen is unknown.

This TCR derives from a person aged 18 to 65 who received the Ad26.COV2.S COVID-19 vaccine or a placebo. The sequences come from peripheral blood, collected in a trial of Ad26.COV2.S vaccine versus placebo. V is TRBV27 and J is TRBJ1-5, with D maybe TRBD1 (5 bases). CDR3 sequence reads: CASTPVYGANQPQHF. CDR3 in DNA: TGTGCCAGCACCCCGGTATATGGGGCAAATCAGCCCCAGCATTTT.